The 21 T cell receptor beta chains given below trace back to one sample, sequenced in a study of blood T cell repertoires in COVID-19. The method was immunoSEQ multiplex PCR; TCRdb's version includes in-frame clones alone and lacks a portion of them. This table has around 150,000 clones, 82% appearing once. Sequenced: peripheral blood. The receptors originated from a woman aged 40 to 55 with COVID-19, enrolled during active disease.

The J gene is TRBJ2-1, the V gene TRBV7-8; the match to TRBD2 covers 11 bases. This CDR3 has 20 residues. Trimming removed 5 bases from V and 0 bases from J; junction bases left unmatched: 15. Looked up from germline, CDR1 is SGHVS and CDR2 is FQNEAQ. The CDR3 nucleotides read TGTGCCAGCAGCAATATGCCGGGACTAGCGGAACGAATCTCCTACAATGAGCAGTTCTTC. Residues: CASSNMPGLAERISYNEQFF.

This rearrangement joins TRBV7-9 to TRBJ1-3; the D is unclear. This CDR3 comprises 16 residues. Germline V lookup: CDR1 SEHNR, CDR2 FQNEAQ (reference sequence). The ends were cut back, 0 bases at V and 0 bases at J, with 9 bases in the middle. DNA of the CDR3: TGTGCCAGCAGCTTAGCGACTCAGAGCTCTGGAAACACCATATATTTT. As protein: CASSLATQSSGNTIYF.

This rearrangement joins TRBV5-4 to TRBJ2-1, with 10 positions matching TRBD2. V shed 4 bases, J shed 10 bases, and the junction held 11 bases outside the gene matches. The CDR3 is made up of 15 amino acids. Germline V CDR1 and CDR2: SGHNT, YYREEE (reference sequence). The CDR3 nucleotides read TGTGCCAGCAGCCGTCGGACTAGCGGACAATGGGAGCAGTTCTTC. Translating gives CASSRRTSGQWEQFF. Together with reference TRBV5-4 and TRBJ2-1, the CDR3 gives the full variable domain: ETGVTQSPTHLIKTRGQQVTLRCSSQSGHNTVSWYQQALGQGPQFIFQYYREEENGRGNFPPRFSGLQFPNYSSELNVNALELDDSALYLCASSRRTSGQWEQFFGPGTRLTVL.

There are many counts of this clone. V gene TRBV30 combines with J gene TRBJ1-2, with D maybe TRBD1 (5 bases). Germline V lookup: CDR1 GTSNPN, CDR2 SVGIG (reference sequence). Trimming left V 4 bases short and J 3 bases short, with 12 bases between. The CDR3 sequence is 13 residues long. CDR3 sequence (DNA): TGTGCCTGGACCTTCAGGGAATACTATGGCTACACCTTC. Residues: CAWTFREYYGYTF.

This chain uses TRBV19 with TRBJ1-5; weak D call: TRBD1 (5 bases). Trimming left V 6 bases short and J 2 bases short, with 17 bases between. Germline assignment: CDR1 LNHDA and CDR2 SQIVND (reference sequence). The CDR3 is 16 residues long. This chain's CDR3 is CASSFSLGAGNQPQHF. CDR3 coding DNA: TGTGCCAGTAGCTTCTCGTTAGGGGCGGGCAATCAGCCCCAGCATTTT.

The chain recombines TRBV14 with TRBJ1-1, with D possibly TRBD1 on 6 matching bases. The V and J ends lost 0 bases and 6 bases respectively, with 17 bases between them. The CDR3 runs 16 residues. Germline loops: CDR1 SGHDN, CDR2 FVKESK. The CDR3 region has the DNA TGTGCCAGCAGCCAAGACGTAGGGGGGGCGCGGGCTGAAGCTTTCTTT. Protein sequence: CASSQDVGGARAEAFF.

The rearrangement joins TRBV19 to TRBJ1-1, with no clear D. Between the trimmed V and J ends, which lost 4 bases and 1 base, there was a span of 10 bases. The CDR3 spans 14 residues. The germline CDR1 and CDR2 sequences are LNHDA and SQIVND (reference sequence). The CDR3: CASSTQVGNTEAFF. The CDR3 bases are TGTGCCAGTAGTACCCAGGTTGGGAACACTGAAGCTTTCTTT.

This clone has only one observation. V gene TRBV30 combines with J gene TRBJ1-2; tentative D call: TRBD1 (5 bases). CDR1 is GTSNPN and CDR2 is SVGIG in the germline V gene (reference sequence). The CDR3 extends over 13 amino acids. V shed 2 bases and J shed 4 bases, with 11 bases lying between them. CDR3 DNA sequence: TGTGCCTGGAGTAGCGCGGGGCCCTATGGCTACACCTTC. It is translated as CAWSSAGPYGYTF.

The CDR3 DNA reads TGTGCCAGCACCCGACAGGGATTGGAGACCCAGTACTTC. Translating gives CASTRQGLETQYF. This sequence joins TRBV2 and TRBJ2-5; 7 bases fit TRBD1. The CDR3 runs to 13 residues. The junction had 7 bases not matched to a gene; V was cut back by 7 bases and J by 5 bases. Germline loops: CDR1 SNHLY, CDR2 FYNNEI.

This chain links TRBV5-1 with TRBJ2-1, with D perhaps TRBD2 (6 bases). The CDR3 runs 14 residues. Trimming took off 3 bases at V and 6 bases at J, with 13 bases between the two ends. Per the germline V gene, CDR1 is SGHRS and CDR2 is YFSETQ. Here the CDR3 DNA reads TGCGCCAGCAGCTGGGACCTGCGGGGCAATGAGCAGTTCTTC. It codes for CASSWDLRGNEQFF.

The CDR3 loop is CASSRDRAVSFF. CDR3 nucleotides: TGTGCCAGCAGCCGGGACAGGGCTGTTTCTTTCTTT. The chain couples TRBV3-1 (or the pseudogene TRBV3-2) to TRBJ1-1; 9 bases match TRBD1. Germline CDR1 and CDR2: LGHDT and YNNKEL (reference sequence). The CDR3 is made up of 12 amino acids. V shed 4 bases and J 12 bases; nucleotides not matched to a gene: 6.

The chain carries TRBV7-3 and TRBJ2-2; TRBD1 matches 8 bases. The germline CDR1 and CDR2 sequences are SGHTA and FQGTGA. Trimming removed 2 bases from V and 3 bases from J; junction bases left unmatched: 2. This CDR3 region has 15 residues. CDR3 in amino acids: CASSLQGADTGELFF. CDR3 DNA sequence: TGTGCCAGCAGCTTACAGGGGGCGGACACCGGGGAGCTGTTTTTT.

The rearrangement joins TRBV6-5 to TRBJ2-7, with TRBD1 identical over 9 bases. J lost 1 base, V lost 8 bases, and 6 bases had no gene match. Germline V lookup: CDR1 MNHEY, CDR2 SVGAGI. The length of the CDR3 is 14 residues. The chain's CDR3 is CASGGQGKSYEQYV. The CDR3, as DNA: TGTGCCAGCGGGGGACAGGGTAAGTCCTACGAGCAGTACGTC.

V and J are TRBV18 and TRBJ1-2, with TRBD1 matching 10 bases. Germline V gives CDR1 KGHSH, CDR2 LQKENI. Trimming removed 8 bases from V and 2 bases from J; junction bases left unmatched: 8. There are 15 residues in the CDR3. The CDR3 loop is CASTLTGQGNYGYTF. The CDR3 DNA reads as TGTGCCAGCACATTAACGGGACAGGGGAACTATGGCTACACCTTC.

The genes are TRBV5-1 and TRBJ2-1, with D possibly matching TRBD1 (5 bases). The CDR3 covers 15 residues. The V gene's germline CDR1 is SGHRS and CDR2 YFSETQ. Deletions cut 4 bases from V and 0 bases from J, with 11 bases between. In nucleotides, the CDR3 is TGCGCCAGCAGCGATAAGACAGCCTCCTACAATGAGCAGTTCTTC. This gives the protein CASSDKTASYNEQFF. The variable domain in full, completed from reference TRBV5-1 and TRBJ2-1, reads KAGVTQTPRYLIKTRGQQVTLSCSPISGHRSVSWYQQTPGQGLQFLFEYFSETQRNKGNFPGRFSGRQFSNSRSEMNVSTLELGDSALYLCASSDKTASYNEQFFGPGTRLTVL.

The CDR3 DNA is TGCAGCGTTAGACTAGCGGTAAACACCGGGGAGCTGTTTTTT. Protein sequence: CSVRLAVNTGELFF. V and J are TRBV29-1 and TRBJ2-2; 9 bases line up with TRBD2. The J segment lost 2 bases and the V segment lost 5 bases, leaving 3 bases of the junction unmatched. The CDR3 has 14 amino acids. The germline gives CDR1 SQVTM, CDR2 ANQGSEA.

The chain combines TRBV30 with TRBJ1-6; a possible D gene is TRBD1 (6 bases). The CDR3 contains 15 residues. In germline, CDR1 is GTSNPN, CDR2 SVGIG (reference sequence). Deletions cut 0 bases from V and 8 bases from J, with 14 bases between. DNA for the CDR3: TGTGCCTGGAGTGTTGGGGACAAGTGGGATTCACCCCTCCACTTT. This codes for CAWSVGDKWDSPLHF. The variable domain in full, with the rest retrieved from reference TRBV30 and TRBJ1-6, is SQTIHQWPATLVQPVGSPLSLECTVEGTSNPNLYWYRQAAGRGLQLLFYSVGIGQISSEVPQNLSASRPQDRQFILSSKKLLLSDSGFYLCAWSVGDKWDSPLHFGNGTRLTVT.

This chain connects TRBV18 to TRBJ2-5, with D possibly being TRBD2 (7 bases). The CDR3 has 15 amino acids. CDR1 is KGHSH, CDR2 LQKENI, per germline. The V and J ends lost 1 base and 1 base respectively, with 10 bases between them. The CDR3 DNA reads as TGTGCCAGCTCACCACAGGGAGGGGGCCAAGAGACCCAGTACTTC. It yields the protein CASSPQGGGQETQYF.

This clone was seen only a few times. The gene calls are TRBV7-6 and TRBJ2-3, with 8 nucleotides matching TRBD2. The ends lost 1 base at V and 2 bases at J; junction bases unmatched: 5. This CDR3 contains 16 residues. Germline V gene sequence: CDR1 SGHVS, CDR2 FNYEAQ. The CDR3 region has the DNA TGTGCCAGCAGCTTAGAGGGCGGGGGGACCACAGATACGCAGTATTTT. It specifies CASSLEGGGTTDTQYF.

CDR3 protein: CASSQDFQGGQTQYF. CDR3 nucleotide sequence: TGCGCCAGCAGCCAAGACTTCCAGGGAGGGCAGACCCAGTACTTC. V gene TRBV4-1 combines with J gene TRBJ2-5; 7 positions agree with TRBD2. Germline CDR1 is MGHRA and CDR2 is YSYEKL. The ends lost 0 bases at V and 6 bases at J; junction bases unmatched: 7. This CDR3 is built from 15 residues.

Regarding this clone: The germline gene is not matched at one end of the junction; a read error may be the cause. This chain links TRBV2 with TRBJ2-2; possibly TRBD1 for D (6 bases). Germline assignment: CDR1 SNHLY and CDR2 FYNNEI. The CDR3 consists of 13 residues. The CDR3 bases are TGTGCCAGCAGTGGGACAGCCACCGAGGAGCTGTTTTTT. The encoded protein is CASSGTATEELFF.